The 4 T cell receptor beta chains listed next were all sequenced from one sample in a study of blood T cell repertoires in COVID-19. Method: immunoSEQ multiplex PCR; TCRdb's copy keeps in-frame clones and lacks some. This sample has approximately 290,000 clones, with about 86% found just once. Sequenced material: peripheral blood. These receptor sequences come from a person aged 70 to 80 with COVID-19, enrolled during active disease.

The table lists this clone with a count of one. The chain uses TRBV4-1 and TRBJ2-7, with a possible D match to TRBD2 (6 bases). Trimming removed 0 bases from V and 4 bases from J, with 16 bases in between. Germline V gene data show CDR1 as MGHRA and CDR2 as YSYEKL. The CDR3 loop spans 16 amino acids. In nucleotides, the CDR3 is TGCGCCAGCAGCCAAGAACGCTCCCCCCGGGGGTACGAGCAGTACTTC. Its protein product is CASSQERSPRGYEQYF.

CDR3 region: CASTTGGRARYTGELFF. The CDR3 DNA is TGTGCCAGCACTACTGGGGGGAGGGCCAGGTACACCGGGGAGCTGTTTTTT. V and J are TRBV7-2 and TRBJ2-2; TRBD2 agrees at 7 bases. Germline V CDR1 and CDR2: SGHTA, FQGNSA. This CDR3 contains 17 residues. The junction had 14 bases not matched to a gene; V was cut back by 7 bases and J by 3 bases.

This clone was observed a single time. This sequence joins TRBV7-8 and TRBJ1-6; the match to TRBD1 covers 9 bases. Germline loops: CDR1 SGHVS, CDR2 FQNEAQ. This CDR3 region has 15 residues. The V segment lost 5 bases and the J segment 9 bases; nucleotides outside the gene matches: 8. The CDR3 nucleotides are TGTGCCAGCAGCCCCAGGACAGGGGAAGGTTCACCCCTCCACTTT. This encodes CASSPRTGEGSPLHF.

CDR3 in DNA: TGTGCCAGCAGTCTCCAGGGGGTTGGGGAAAAACTGTTTTTT. The encoded protein is CASSLQGVGEKLFF. V and J are TRBV28 and TRBJ1-4; 7 nucleotides line up with TRBD1. V lost 5 bases to trimming and J lost 8 bases; unmatched junction nucleotides: 8. CDR1 and CDR2 (germline): MDHEN, SYDVKM. The CDR3 runs 14 residues. The full variable domain, completed using reference TRBV28 and TRBJ1-4, is DVKVTQSSRYLVKRTGEKVFLECVQDMDHENMFWYRQDPGLGLRLIYFSYDVKMKEKGDIPEGYSVSREKKERFSLILESASTNQTSMYLCASSLQGVGEKLFFGSGTQLSVL.